These T cell receptor beta chains were read from a single sample in a study of radiotherapy plus CTLA-4 blockade in lung cancer. Clones were read by immunoSEQ multiplex PCR, and TCRdb kept only the in-frame ones, dropping some. The sample holds roughly 60,000 clones; roughly four fifths are singletons and the top ten take 2.9%. The specimen was peripheral blood, collected from a patient treated with radiotherapy plus ipilimumab. The source is a human donor with non-small cell lung cancer who had a complete response to radiotherapy plus ipilimumab. Each CDR3 is given with its conserved first and last residue. D genes are given only for firm matches. Some rows have no size entry. The others give once, few or many, or a class for an expanded clone.

TRBJ2-7,-,TRBV19,-,TGTGCCAGTAGTATCGAGCCCGCCACCTCCTACGAGCAGTACTTC,CASSIEPATSYEQYF
TRBJ2-7,-,TRBV14,-,TGTGCCAGCAGCCAATCTAATAGTGGGAGAGGCGAGCAGTACTTC,CASSQSNSGRGEQYF
TRBJ2-7,-,TRBV5-4,-,TGTGCCAGCAGCTTTCAAGCGTCACCTAACGAGCAGTACTTC,CASSFQASPNEQYF
TRBJ2-3,TRBD1,TRBV4-1,-,TGCGCCAGCAGCCGAGGACAGGAAAGAGCAGATACGCAGTATTTT,CASSRGQERADTQYF
TRBJ2-7,TRBD1,TRBV7-9,-,TGTGCCAGCAGCTTAGGGGCTCAGGGGACAGCCATGAACGAGCAGTACTTC,CASSLGAQGTAMNEQYF
TRBJ1-4,-,TRBV7-9,few,TGTGCCAGCAGCCTCATGGCGGGACCGAAGAATGAAAAACTGTTTTTT,CASSLMAGPKNEKLFF
TRBJ2-2,-,TRBV11-2,once,TGTGCCAGCAGCTTAGTATTCGCGACAACGAACACCGGGGAGCTGTTTTTT,CASSLVFATTNTGELFF
TRBJ1-1,-,TRBV6-5,-,TGTGCCAGCAGAGCAGGTCCCTTAAGGAACACTGAAGCTTTCTTT,CASRAGPLRNTEAFF
TRBJ1-2,-,TRBV19,-,TGTGCCAGTAGTATCGGCAGGGGCTATGGCTACACCTTC,CASSIGRGYGYTF
TRBJ1-5,-,TRBV21-1,-,TGTGCCAGCTTGGGGGCGGGTAGCAATCAGCCCCAGCATTTT,CASLGAGSNQPQHF
TRBJ1-6,-,TRBV28,-,TGTGCCAGCAGAGAGAACAGAGATAATTCACCCCTCCACTTT,CASRENRDNSPLHF
TRBJ1-1,-,TRBV29-1,-,TGCAGCGTTGACCTACCGCTATTCCGAGAGAACACTGAAGCTTTCTTT,CSVDLPLFRENTEAFF
TRBJ2-7,TRBD2,TRBV28,-,TGTGCCAGCAGTTTTGGGCGCCTCGTAGCGGGAGGGCCCTCTGCGATTTCCTACGAGCAGTACTTC,CASSFGRLVAGGPSAISYEQYF
TRBJ1-6,-,TRBV6-1,few,TGTGCCAGCAGTGAAGTACAGGGCTATAATTCACCCCTCCACTTT,CASSEVQGYNSPLHF
TRBJ2-7,-,TRBV5-1,once,TGCGCCAGCAGCTTGGCAGCTAGCTACGAGCAGTACTTC,CASSLAASYEQYF
TRBJ1-1,-,TRBV28,few,TGTGCCTCGCAGTGGAACACTGAAGCTTTCTTT,CASQWNTEAFF
TRBJ1-5,TRBD1,TRBV6-6,-,TGTGCCAGCAGAAACGACAGGGACGGGCAGCCCCAGCATTTT,CASRNDRDGQPQHF
TRBJ1-1,-,TRBV6-5,-,TGTGCCAGCAGTCCCTCTAATCACGGTGACACTGAAGCTTTCTTT,CASSPSNHGDTEAFF
TRBJ1-6,-,TRBV18,-,TGTGCCAGCTCACAGGACATCGGCCTGCTACATTATAATTCCCCCCTCCACTTT,CASSQDIGLLHYNSPLHF
TRBJ2-5,TRBD1,TRBV28,once,TGTGCCAGCAGTTCCGACAGGGTTTTGGAGACCCAGTACTTC,CASSSDRVLETQYF
TRBJ2-2,TRBD1,TRBV2,-,TGTGCCAGCAGCCGGACAGGGACCGGGGAGCTGTTTTTT,CASSRTGTGELFF
TRBJ2-2,TRBD2,TRBV19,few,TGTGCCAGTAGTTCGGGGACTAGCGGGGCCGGGGAGCTGTTTTTT,CASSSGTSGAGELFF
TRBJ2-3,TRBD2,TRBV7-8,-,TGTGCCAGCAGTTTTCTAGCGGGGGGAATCCTCTTCTCCACAGATACGCAGTATTTT,CASSFLAGGILFSTDTQYF
TRBJ2-5,TRBD2,TRBV2,few,TGTGCCAGCAGTAGCCGGGACTACGCAGGGACCCAGTACTTC,CASSSRDYAGTQYF
TRBJ1-5,TRBD1,TRBV30,few,TGTGCCTGGAGTGTAGACAGGGGAGGCAATCAGCCCCAGCATTTT,CAWSVDRGGNQPQHF
TRBJ1-4,-,TRBV20-1,-,TGCAGTGCTAGGGGCGACAAGAAACTGTTTTTT,CSARGDKKLFF
TRBJ1-1,TRBD1,TRBV5-1,-,TGCGCCAGCACTCGACAGGGGCCCAACATGAACACTGAAGCTTTCTTT,CASTRQGPNMNTEAFF
TRBJ1-2,TRBD1,TRBV2,-,TGTGCCAGCAGTTGGGACAGTAACTACTGTGGCTACACCTTC,CASSWDSNYCGYTF
TRBJ2-7,TRBD1,TRBV6-5,-,TGTGCCAGCAGAACTCCGGGACAGGGGGCAGAGCAGTACTTC,CASRTPGQGAEQYF
TRBJ1-1,-,TRBV11-2,-,TGTGCCAGCAGCTTCGGGGGGAACACTGAAGCTTTCTTT,CASSFGGNTEAFF
TRBJ2-1,-,TRBV29-1,-,TGCAGCGTTGTGTGGCAGGTAACCTACAATGAGCAGTTCTTC,CSVVWQVTYNEQFF
TRBJ2-5,TRBD1,TRBV5-5,-,TGTGCCAGCAGCCCTAGGACAGGGCTGCGGCAAGAGACCCAGTACTTC,CASSPRTGLRQETQYF
TRBJ2-3,-,TRBV19,few,TGTGCCAGTAGTATAGGTGGGGGGGCGTTGGATACGCAGTATTTT,CASSIGGGALDTQYF
TRBJ2-7,TRBD1,TRBV18,-,TGTGCCAGCTCAACACGACAGGGAACCTACGAGCAGTACTTC,CASSTRQGTYEQYF
TRBJ1-2,-,TRBV18,-,TGTGCCAGCTCACCGGACAGCTATAACTATGGCTACACCTTC,CASSPDSYNYGYTF
TRBJ1-1,-,TRBV6-6,few,TGTGCCAGCAGTTACAAGGGGACTGAAGCTTTCTTT,CASSYKGTEAFF
TRBJ1-4,-,TRBV28,once,TGTGCCAGCAGCCCTCCCGGGGTTTATAATGAAAAACTGTTTTTT,CASSPPGVYNEKLFF
TRBJ2-2,TRBD2,TRBV5-6,-,TGTGCCAGCAGAACATCGGGGGGATATAGCGGGGAGCTGTTTTTT,CASRTSGGYSGELFF
TRBJ2-3,TRBD2,TRBV7-2,-,TGTGCCAGCAGCGCGGGACTAGCGGGGCAGTATTTT,CASSAGLAGQYF
TRBJ2-3,TRBD2,TRBV5-1,-,TGCGCCAGCAGCTTGTCCCTAGCGGCAATCACAGATACGCAGTATTTT,CASSLSLAAITDTQYF
TRBJ2-1,TRBD1,TRBV19,-,TGTGCCAGTAGTATGGGGACAGGGGGCTACAATGAGCAGTTCTTC,CASSMGTGGYNEQFF
TRBJ2-7,-,TRBV28,-,TGTGCCAGCAGTCAGGCAGGCTACGAGCAGTACTTC,CASSQAGYEQYF